Listed below are T cell receptor beta chains from one sample, sequenced in a study of T cells in Graves' hyperthyroidism and ophthalmopathy. From the multiplex PCR reads, TCRdb called clonotypes with MiXCR, one entry per CDR3 protein. The sample carries around 340,000 distinct CDR3 sequences, approximately 18% recorded once. The sequencing sample was made of blood. The receptor set was obtained from a woman aged 45 to 65 with Graves' hyperthyroidism. CDR3s include the opening cysteine and the closing phenylalanine or tryptophan. The order of the fields is clone size, D gene, J gene, V gene, CDR3 protein, CDR3 DNA. A D gene is named only where the DNA matches it firmly. The size of a clone is reported for some rows only, either as once, few or many, or as a class for expanded clones.

clone size: few
D gene: TRBD1
J gene: TRBJ2-6
V gene: TRBV13
CDR3 protein: CASSPGTGYSGANVLTF
CDR3 DNA: TGTGCCAGCAGCCCGGGGACAGGCTACTCTGGGGCCAACGTCCTGACTTTC

clone size: NA
D gene: NA
J gene: TRBJ1-4
V gene: TRBV7-8
CDR3 protein: CASSLPPMGANEKLFF
CDR3 DNA: TGTGCCAGCAGCTTGCCACCAATGGGGGCTAATGAAAAACTGTTTTTT

clone size: NA
D gene: NA
J gene: TRBJ2-5
V gene: TRBV2
CDR3 protein: CASSEVGYSILETQYF
CDR3 DNA: TGTGCCAGCAGTGAAGTAGGGTATTCGATATTGGAGACCCAGTACTTC

clone size: many
D gene: NA
J gene: TRBJ2-5
V gene: TRBV6-5
CDR3 protein: CASSYTWTGKQETQYF
CDR3 DNA: TGTGCCAGCAGTTACACCTGGACTGGGAAACAAGAGACCCAGTACTTC

clone size: few
D gene: TRBD1
J gene: TRBJ1-1
V gene: TRBV19
CDR3 protein: CARDRGVMNTEAFF
CDR3 DNA: TGTGCCAGGGACAGGGGAGTTATGAACACTGAAGCTTTCTTT

clone size: once
D gene: TRBD1
J gene: TRBJ1-1
V gene: TRBV4-1
CDR3 protein: CASSRTGGAMHTEAFF
CDR3 DNA: TGCGCCAGCAGCCGAACAGGGGGCGCGATGCACACTGAAGCTTTCTTT

clone size: many
D gene: NA
J gene: TRBJ1-1
V gene: TRBV2
CDR3 protein: CASGGQVSEAFF
CDR3 DNA: TGTGCCAGCGGAGGACAAGTTAGTGAAGCTTTCTTT

clone size: few
D gene: NA
J gene: TRBJ2-3
V gene: TRBV6-2/TRBV6-3
CDR3 protein: CASSLRPGLDTQYF
CDR3 DNA: TGTGCCAGCAGTCTTAGACCGGGACTTGATACGCAGTATTTT

clone size: NA
D gene: NA
J gene: TRBJ2-7
V gene: TRBV20-1
CDR3 protein: CSAQSRQAPSYEQYF
CDR3 DNA: TGCAGTGCTCAATCCCGACAGGCGCCCTCCTACGAGCAGTACTTC

clone size: NA
D gene: TRBD2
J gene: TRBJ2-2
V gene: TRBV12-3/TRBV12-4
CDR3 protein: CASIDGGGTGELFF
CDR3 DNA: TGTGCCAGCATTGACGGGGGGGGGACCGGGGAGCTGTTTTTT

clone size: many
D gene: TRBD1
J gene: TRBJ1-1
V gene: TRBV7-8
CDR3 protein: CASSLYTGALNTEAFF
CDR3 DNA: TGTGCCAGCAGCCTTTACACAGGGGCCCTGAACACTGAAGCTTTCTTT

clone size: many
D gene: NA
J gene: TRBJ2-3
V gene: TRBV11-2
CDR3 protein: CASSLGVASISDTQYF
CDR3 DNA: TGTGCCAGCAGCTTAGGTGTGGCTAGCATTTCAGATACGCAGTATTTT

clone size: NA
D gene: TRBD1
J gene: TRBJ1-4
V gene: TRBV28
CDR3 protein: CAAAGEGGRIF
CDR3 DNA: TGTGCCGCGGCCGGGGAAGGGGGCAGGATTTTT

clone size: NA
D gene: TRBD2
J gene: TRBJ2-1
V gene: TRBV19
CDR3 protein: CATTSGGTYNEQFF
CDR3 DNA: TGTGCCACCACGAGCGGGGGAACTTACAATGAGCAGTTCTTC

clone size: NA
D gene: TRBD2
J gene: TRBJ2-2
V gene: TRBV20-1
CDR3 protein: CSARDPLAGGKNTGELFF
CDR3 DNA: TGCAGTGCTAGAGATCCACTAGCGGGGGGGAAGAACACCGGGGAGCTGTTTTTT

clone size: few
D gene: NA
J gene: TRBJ1-3
V gene: TRBV19
CDR3 protein: CASTKGTDSGNTIYF
CDR3 DNA: TGTGCCAGTACCAAGGGGACCGACTCTGGAAACACCATATATTTT

clone size: many
D gene: NA
J gene: TRBJ1-1
V gene: TRBV12-5
CDR3 protein: CASGLGTQNTEAFF
CDR3 DNA: TGTGCTAGTGGTTTGGGAACACAGAACACTGAAGCTTTCTTT

clone size: many
D gene: NA
J gene: TRBJ1-1
V gene: TRBV30
CDR3 protein: CAWSVQQGTEAFF
CDR3 DNA: TGTGCCTGGAGTGTACAGCAGGGCACTGAAGCTTTCTTT

clone size: many
D gene: TRBD2
J gene: TRBJ2-7
V gene: TRBV3-1
CDR3 protein: CASSPGLATSYEQYF
CDR3 DNA: TGTGCCAGCAGCCCGGGACTAGCGACCTCCTACGAGCAGTACTTC

clone size: many
D gene: NA
J gene: TRBJ2-7
V gene: TRBV28
CDR3 protein: CASSPSPLRRYF
CDR3 DNA: TGTGCCAGCAGCCCCTCCCCTCTACGACGGTACTTC

clone size: NA
D gene: TRBD1
J gene: TRBJ1-2
V gene: TRBV20-1
CDR3 protein: CSAAVESGGSYTF
CDR3 DNA: TGCAGTGCCGCGGTAGAGTCAGGGGGGAGCTACACCTTC

clone size: few
D gene: NA
J gene: TRBJ1-1
V gene: TRBV28
CDR3 protein: CASSLFLRGGPGTEAFF
CDR3 DNA: TGTGCCAGCAGTTTATTCCTACGGGGGGGTCCCGGCACTGAAGCTTTCTTT